This TCR beta chain is from a study of T-cell reconstitution after alpha-beta-depleted transplantation in children. Unique molecular identifiers featured in how the TCRbeta library was prepared. In TCRdb, the PCR reads were re-called with MiXCR into one record per CDR3 protein. This table holds 360,000 or so distinct CDR3 sequences, around 20% found once. Germline CDR1 MNHEY, CDR2 SVGAGI. The CDR3 totals 16 residues. The trim removed 4 bases at V and 1 base at J, leaving 5 bases unmatched. V usage is TRBV6-5 and J usage is TRBJ2-5; 11 bases are shared with TRBD1. The starting material was PBMCs from the stem cell graft donor, obtained from the stem cell graft. The sequence was obtained from a human donor who donated a stem cell graft to a child with acute myeloid leukemia. In DNA form, the CDR3 reads TGTGCCAGCAGTTCCCGGACAGGGGGCGGCCAAGAGACCCAGTACTTC. Its protein product is CASSSRTGGGQETQYF.